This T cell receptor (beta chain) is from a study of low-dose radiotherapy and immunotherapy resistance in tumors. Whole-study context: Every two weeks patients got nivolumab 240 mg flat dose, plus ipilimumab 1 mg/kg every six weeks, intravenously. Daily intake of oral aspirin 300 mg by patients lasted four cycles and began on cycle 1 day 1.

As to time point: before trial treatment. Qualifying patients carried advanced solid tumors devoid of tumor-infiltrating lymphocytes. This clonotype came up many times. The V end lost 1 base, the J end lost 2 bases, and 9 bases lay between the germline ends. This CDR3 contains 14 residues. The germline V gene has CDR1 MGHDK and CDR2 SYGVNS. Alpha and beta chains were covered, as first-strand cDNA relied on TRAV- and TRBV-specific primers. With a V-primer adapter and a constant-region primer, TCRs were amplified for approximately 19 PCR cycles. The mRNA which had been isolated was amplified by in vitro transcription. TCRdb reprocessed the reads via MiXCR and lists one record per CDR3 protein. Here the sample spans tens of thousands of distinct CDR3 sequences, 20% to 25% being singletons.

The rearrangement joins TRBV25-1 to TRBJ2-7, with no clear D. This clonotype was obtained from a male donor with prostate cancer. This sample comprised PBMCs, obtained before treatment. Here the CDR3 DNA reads TGTGCCAGCAGTGAATCGGGCGGAACCTACGAGCAGTACTTC. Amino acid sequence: CASSESGGTYEQYF.